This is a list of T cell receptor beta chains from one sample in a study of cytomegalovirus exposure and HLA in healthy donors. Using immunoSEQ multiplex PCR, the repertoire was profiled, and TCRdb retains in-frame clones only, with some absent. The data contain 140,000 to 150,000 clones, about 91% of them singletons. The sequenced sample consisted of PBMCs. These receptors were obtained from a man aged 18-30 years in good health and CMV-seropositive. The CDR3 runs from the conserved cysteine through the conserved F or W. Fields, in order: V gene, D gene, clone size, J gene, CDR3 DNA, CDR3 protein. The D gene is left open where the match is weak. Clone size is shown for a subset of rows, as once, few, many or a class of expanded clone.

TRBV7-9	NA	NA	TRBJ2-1	TGTGCCAGCAGCTTGGTAGCGTTAGGTGAGCAGTTCTTC	CASSLVALGEQFF
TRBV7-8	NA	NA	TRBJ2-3	TGTGCCAGCAGCTTAGAAGGGGAAGATACGCAGTATTTT	CASSLEGEDTQYF
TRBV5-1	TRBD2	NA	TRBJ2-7	TGCGCCAGCAGCCGCGAGGACGGGGGGGCCTCCTACGAGCAGTACTTC	CASSREDGGASYEQYF
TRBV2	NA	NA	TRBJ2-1	TGTGCCAGCAGTCCTCGCTACAATGAGCAGTTCTTC	CASSPRYNEQFF
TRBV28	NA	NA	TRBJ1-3	TGTGCCAGCAGTTCAGGACAACATCCGGGAAACACCATATATTTT	CASSSGQHPGNTIYF
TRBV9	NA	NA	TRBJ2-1	TGTGCCAGCAGCTCCCCCATTGGGGGGAACAATGAGCAGTTCTTC	CASSSPIGGNNEQFF
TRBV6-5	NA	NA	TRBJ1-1	TGTGCCAGCAGACCCGGACAGAACACTGAAGCTTTCTTT	CASRPGQNTEAFF
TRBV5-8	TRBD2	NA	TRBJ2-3	TGTGCCAGCAGCTTTACCGGGACTAGCGGGAGCACAGATACGCAGTATTTT	CASSFTGTSGSTDTQYF
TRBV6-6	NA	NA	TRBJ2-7	TGTGCCAGCAGTTATCAAATTGGGGCAGGGGCTCGCGAGCAGTACTTC	CASSYQIGAGAREQYF
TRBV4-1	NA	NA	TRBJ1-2	TGCGCCAGCAGCCAAGGACAGTTTAACTATGGCTACACCTTC	CASSQGQFNYGYTF
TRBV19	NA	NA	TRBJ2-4	TGTGCCAGTAGTATTAAGGTCAGGGCGGAAGCCAAAAACATTCAGTACTTC	CASSIKVRAEAKNIQYF
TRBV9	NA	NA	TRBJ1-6	TGTGCCAGCGGCCGGGAAAATAATTCACCCCTCCACTTT	CASGRENNSPLHF
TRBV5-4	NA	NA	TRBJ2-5	TGTGCCAGCAGTCCCGCGGGGGCCACCCTCCAAGGGACCCAGTACTTC	CASSPAGATLQGTQYF
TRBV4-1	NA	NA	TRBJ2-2	TGCGCCAGCAGCCAGGGGGGGGCAAGACGAACCGCCGGGGAGCTGTTTTTT	CASSQGGARRTAGELFF
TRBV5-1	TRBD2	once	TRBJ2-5	TGCGCCAGCAGCCGCATCGGGACTAGAATTGAAGAGACCCAGTACTTC	CASSRIGTRIEETQYF
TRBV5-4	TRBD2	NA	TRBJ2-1	TGTGCCAGCAGCTTGGGCGGGGGGCCCTACAATGAGCAGTTCTTC	CASSLGGGPYNEQFF
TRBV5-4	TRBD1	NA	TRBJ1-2	TGTGCCAGCAGCTTGGGTGGACAGGGATCGAGTGGCTACACCTTC	CASSLGGQGSSGYTF
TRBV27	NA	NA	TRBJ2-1	TGTGCCAGCAGTTTATCGGGCAGGACTAACAATGAGCAGTTCTTC	CASSLSGRTNNEQFF
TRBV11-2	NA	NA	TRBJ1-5	TGTGCCAGCAGCTTAGTGACGGGGAATCAGCCCCAGCATTTT	CASSLVTGNQPQHF
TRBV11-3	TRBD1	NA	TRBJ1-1	TGTGCCAGCAGCTTAAGCTCAGGGGGCGCAGATGAAGCTTTCTTT	CASSLSSGGADEAFF
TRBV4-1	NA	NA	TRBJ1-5	TGCGCCAGCAGCCAAGATCTTAGTAGCAATCAGCCCCAGCATTTT	CASSQDLSSNQPQHF
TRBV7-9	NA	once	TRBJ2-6	TGTGCCAGCAGCAAAGAGGTCACCTCTGGGGCCAACGTCCTGACTTTC	CASSKEVTSGANVLTF
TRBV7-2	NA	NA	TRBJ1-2	TGTGCCAGCAGCCCCTCTAACTATGGCTACACCTTC	CASSPSNYGYTF
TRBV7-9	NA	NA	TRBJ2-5	TGTGCCAGCAGCTTAGTTTCCGGGAGCCCCGGGGAGACCCAGTACTTC	CASSLVSGSPGETQYF
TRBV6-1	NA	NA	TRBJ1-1	TGTGCCACCGTGAGGACATACACGAACACTGAAGCTTTCTTT	CATVRTYTNTEAFF
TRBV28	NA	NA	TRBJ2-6	TGTGCCAGCAGTTTTCTCCCTCGACCGATACGGGTGTCTGGGGCCAACGTCCTGACTTTC	CASSFLPRPIRVSGANVLTF
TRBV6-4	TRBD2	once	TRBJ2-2	TGTGCCAGCAGTCGGACTAGTGGAGCGGGAGGGGAGCTGTTTTTT	CASSRTSGAGGELFF
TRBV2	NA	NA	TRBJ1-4	TGTGCCAGCAGGGACACAGGGAAGGAAAAACTGTTTTTT	CASRDTGKEKLFF
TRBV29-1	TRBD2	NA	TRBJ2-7	TGCAGCGTTACTAGCGGGACAGGAGCCTACGAGCAGTACTTC	CSVTSGTGAYEQYF
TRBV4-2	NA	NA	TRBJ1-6	TGTGCCAGCAGCCAAGAGGGGGGGGGATATGATTCACCCCTCCACTTT	CASSQEGGGYDSPLHF
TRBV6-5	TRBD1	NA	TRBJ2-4	TGTGCCAGCAGCGGGGACAGTTTAGCCAAAAACATTCAGTACTTC	CASSGDSLAKNIQYF
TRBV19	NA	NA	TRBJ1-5	TGTGCCAGTAGTCAAGACACTGGCAATCAGCCCCAGCATTTT	CASSQDTGNQPQHF
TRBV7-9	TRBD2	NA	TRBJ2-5	TGTGCCAGCAGCTTGGCGGGAGCAGAGACCCAGTACTTC	CASSLAGAETQYF
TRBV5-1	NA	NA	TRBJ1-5	TGCGCCAGCAGCTTCGGGGGGTCGGGGGGACCCCAGCATTTT	CASSFGGSGGPQHF
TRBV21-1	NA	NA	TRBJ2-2	TGTGCCAGCAGCAAGACAGGGTACACCGGGGAGCTGTTTTTT	CASSKTGYTGELFF
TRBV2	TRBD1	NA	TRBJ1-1	TGTGCCAGCACAGGGACAGGGGGCTTCACTGAAGCTTTCTTT	CASTGTGGFTEAFF